The subject of this entry is one T cell receptor (beta chain). Its specificity is not known. Under the authors' procedure: ImmunoSEQ gave junction-only sequences without quality scores, so filtering differed. The table came from immunoSEQ multiplex PCR; TCRdb's copy has only in-frame clones and leaves some out. V and J calls and clone size follow that table, whereas D and trimming were derived from the DNA. The sample lists over 2 million clones; 85% to 95% were seen once. This record belongs to a study of shared clonotypes between healthy human individuals. Across the study: The donor group consisted of two women and a few men, aged 18 to 49.

Study-level findings and limits: Sampling used blood alone; tissue repertoires probably differ. Clonotype sharing among donors likely depends on sequencing depth.

CDR1 and CDR2 from the germline V gene are SGHNT and YENEEA. The germline V and J ends were trimmed by 8 bases and 4 bases, with 14 bases remaining between them. The CDR3 has 14 residues. This receptor was obtained from a man aged 18 to 30 in good health. Some clones in this sample may be carry-over from other donors' samples. This rearrangement joins TRBV11-3 to TRBJ2-2; D gene uncertain. The specimen sequenced was naive CD4+ T cells from PBMCs. Subset meaning: CD45RA+ positively selected. CDR3 in amino acids: CASPGTRFTGELFF. Here the CDR3 DNA reads TGTGCCAGCCCAGGAACCAGGTTCACCGGGGAGCTGTTTTTT.